These 27 T cell receptor beta chains originate from one sample sequenced in a study of blood T cells in healthy people across ages. The authors ran a second PCR of 7 to 11 cycles using a sample-barcoded 5' primer and a J-beta primer mix. One entry per CDR3 protein, called by TCRdb with MiXCR from the 5' RACE reads. The sample has some 1,800,000 distinct CDR3 sequences, more than 35% seen once. Sequenced material: blood. These receptors all come from a human donor in good health.

The chain links TRBV7-9 to TRBJ1-4, with D perhaps TRBD1 (5 bases). Between the trimmed V and J ends, which lost 5 bases and 4 bases, there was a span of 23 bases. CDR1 is SEHNR and CDR2 is FQNEAQ in the germline V gene (reference sequence). The CDR3 totals 18 residues. The CDR3 sequence is CASSIGQTARSGNEKLFF. In DNA, the CDR3 is TGTGCCAGCAGCATCGGCCAGACAGCGAGGAGTGGTAATGAAAAACTGTTTTTT.

Ten or more counts support this clonotype. J is TRBJ2-7 and V is TRBV30; no reliable D call. CDR3 size: 11 residues. Germline V lookup: CDR1 GTSNPN, CDR2 SVGIG (reference sequence). Trimming shortened V by 0 bases and J by 4 bases, and 4 bases separated the two germline ends. CDR3 loop: CAWSVGYEQYF. The CDR3 DNA is TGTGCCTGGAGTGTGGGTTACGAGCAGTACTTC.

This clonotype was picked up a small number of times. V gene TRBV20-1 combines with J gene TRBJ2-5; D unresolved. This CDR3 spans 16 amino acids. The germline V gene encodes CDR1 DFQATT and CDR2 SNEGSKA (reference sequence). Trimming pared 1 base from V and 1 base from J, leaving 16 bases between. The DNA for the CDR3 is TGCAGTGCTAGAGCCCTCTTTGAAAATGCCCAAGAGACCCAGTACTTC. This encodes CSARALFENAQETQYF.

V usage is TRBV11-3 and J usage is TRBJ2-1, with TRBD2 matching over 13 bases. V shed 5 bases, J shed 7 bases, and the junction held 8 bases outside the gene matches. The V gene's germline CDR1 is SGHNT and CDR2 YENEEA. The CDR3 loop spans 16 amino acids. The CDR3 DNA follows: TGTGCCAGCAGCCCAGGACTAGCGGGGGTGGTGAATGAGCAGTTCTTC. It is translated as CASSPGLAGVVNEQFF.

This clonotype occurred once. This chain joins TRBV3-1 and TRBJ1-6; 7 bases fit TRBD1. This CDR3 is built from 16 residues. The junction had 7 bases not matched to a gene; V was cut back by 8 bases and J by 0 bases. The germline V gene encodes CDR1 LGHDT and CDR2 YNNKEL (reference sequence). The CDR3 protein is CASQGDRFSYNSPLHF. The CDR3 DNA reads as TGTGCCAGCCAGGGGGACCGCTTCTCCTATAATTCACCCCTCCACTTT.

Concerning this clonotype itself: Since a much larger clone is just one base distant, this may be a read error. V is TRBV7-2 and J is TRBJ2-7; tentatively, D is TRBD2 (5 bases). CDR1 and CDR2 from the germline V gene are SGHTA and FQGNSA. The CDR3 sequence is 14 residues long. Trimming took 1 base from V and 3 from J, leaving 10 bases between them. The CDR3 is CASSLDGVYYEQYF. The CDR3 DNA sequence: TGTGCCAGCAGCTTAGACGGGGTGTACTACGAGCAGTACTTC.

Concerning this clonotype itself: At one of its ends the junction is not consistent with the germline gene, which may arise from a read error. The chain combines TRBV7-6 with TRBJ2-6; a possible D gene is TRBD1 (5 bases). CDR3 size: 15 residues. Germline V gene sequence: CDR1 SGHVS, CDR2 FNYEAQ. The CDR3 bases are TGTGCCAGCAGCTCCGACGGAGCTGGGGCCAACGTCCGGACTTTC. Amino acid sequence: CASSSDGAGANVRTF.

This clonotype was detected ten times or more. The germline gene is not matched at one end of the junction; a read error may be the cause. The chain recombines TRBV5-1 with TRBJ1-2, with 7 bases lining up with TRBD1. From germline, CDR1 is SGHRS and CDR2 YFSETQ. The CDR3 extends over 13 amino acids. CDR3 DNA sequence: TGTGCCAGCAGCGAAACAGGGGATTATGGCTACACCTTC. Residues: CASSETGDYGYTF.

This clonotype appeared a few times. The rearrangement uses TRBV2 and TRBJ2-4; D possibly corresponds to TRBD1 (5 bases). The end of the DNA fits TRBJ2-7 better, so the J call may be wrong. The germline CDR1 and CDR2 sequences are SNHLY and FYNNEI. The CDR3 loop spans 13 amino acids. The CDR3 coding sequence is TGTGCCAGCAGGGGTGATGACAGTTACGAGCAGTACTTC. Translated, it gives CASRGDDSYEQYF.

V gene TRBV6-2 or TRBV6-3 combines with J gene TRBJ2-7, with unresolved D. In germline, CDR1 is MNHEY, CDR2 SVGEGT. Trimming removed 3 bases at V and 0 bases at J, with 12 bases between. The CDR3 length is 15 residues. The CDR3 region has the DNA TGTGCCAGCAGTTATTTGCTGCGAGCCTCCTACGAGCAGTACTTC. It specifies CASSYLLRASYEQYF.

This clonotype occurred a few times. The chain has TRBV9 and TRBJ1-2; D might be TRBD1 (5 bases). The germline gives CDR1 SGDLS, CDR2 YYNGEE. This CDR3 comprises 15 residues. V was pared by 4 bases and J by 8 bases, with 21 bases between. This CDR3 reads CASSPRGARNTGYTF. For the CDR3, the DNA is TGTGCCAGCAGCCCCCGCGGGGCCCGTAATACAGGCTACACCTTC.

Only a few counts were recorded for this clonotype. This chain joins TRBV4-3 and TRBJ1-1; no firm D call. The CDR3 length is 14 residues. Looked up from germline, CDR1 is LGHNA and CDR2 is YSLEER. V shed 1 base and J shed 9 bases, with 15 bases lying between them. The DNA of the CDR3 is TGCGCCAGCAGCCAAGGACCCCAGGCGGGCCAAGCTTTCTTT. Its protein is CASSQGPQAGQAFF.

The genes are TRBV29-1 and TRBJ1-2; TRBD1 might be the D (6 bases). V was clipped by 0 bases and J by 5 bases, with 22 bases between them. Germline V gene data show CDR1 as SQVTM and CDR2 as ANQGSEA. This CDR3 comprises 17 residues. The CDR3 nucleotides are TGCAGCGTTGAAGATATGATCTCAGGGGTCCCTGAGTATGGCTACACCTTC. It codes for CSVEDMISGVPEYGYTF.

This clonotype was counted once. The chain is built from TRBV27 and TRBJ1-1; no clear D gene. Per the germline V gene, CDR1 is MNHEY and CDR2 is SMNVEV (reference sequence). CDR3 length equals 16 residues. V was clipped by 2 bases and J by 6 bases, with 19 bases between them. The CDR3 loop is CASSLEGHGFGAEAFF. CDR3 sequence (DNA): TGTGCCAGCAGTTTAGAGGGTCACGGGTTTGGCGCTGAAGCTTTCTTT.

This clonotype was seen a few times. V usage is TRBV15 and J usage is TRBJ2-6, with D hard to call. Per germline, CDR1 LNHNV and CDR2 YYDKDF (reference sequence). V lost 8 bases and J lost 2, with 13 bases in between. The CDR3 is 15 amino acids. CDR3 DNA sequence: TGTGCCACCCCACCGAGAAGAGCTGGGGCCAACGTCCTGACTTTC. Protein: CATPPRRAGANVLTF. The variable domain in full, completed from reference TRBV15 and TRBJ2-6, reads DAMVIQNPRYQVTQFGKPVTLSCSQTLNHNVMYWYQQKSSQAPKLLFHYYDKDFNNEADTPDNFQSRRPNTSFCFLDIRSPGLGDTAMYLCATPPRRAGANVLTFGAGSRLTVL.

J is TRBJ2-5 and V is TRBV2; D is possibly TRBD1 or TRBD2 (5 bases each). The CDR3 is 12 residues long. From germline, CDR1 is SNHLY and CDR2 FYNNEI. Trimming pared 8 bases from V and 11 bases from J, leaving 18 bases between. CDR3 bases: TGTGCCAGCCAGGGCGAGGTGAGGGAGCAGTACTTC. Protein product: CASQGEVREQYF.

This clonotype was observed once. The rearrangement links TRBV29-1 to TRBJ2-1, with 9 bases aligning to TRBD2. The CDR3 spans 14 residues. J was trimmed by 7 bases and V by 5 bases; bases with no gene match: 9. From germline, CDR1 is SQVTM and CDR2 ANQGSEA. CDR3 residues: CSVKSILAGNEQFF. CDR3 DNA: TGCAGCGTTAAGAGCATCCTAGCGGGGAATGAGCAGTTCTTC.

In regard to this clonotype: A much larger clone is a single base away; this may be a read error. The CDR3 end shows no conserved phenylalanine or tryptophan, and so a read error is likely. V and J are TRBV20-1 and TRBJ2-5; 9 positions match TRBD2. The CDR3 is 14 residues long. Germline V lookup: CDR1 DFQATT, CDR2 SNEGSKA (reference sequence). With V trimmed by 3 bases and J by 6 bases, 8 bases remained unmatched. The CDR3 sequence is CSASRGGGAKTQYS. DNA of the CDR3: TGCAGTGCTAGTCGTGGCGGGGGGGCAAAGACCCAGTACTCC.

This clonotype is a singleton in its sample. The junction and the germline gene differ at one end; a read error may be behind it. V and J are TRBV10-3 and TRBJ1-2; unclear D gene. CDR1 is ENHRY, CDR2 SYGVKD, per germline. This CDR3 is built from 16 residues. This CDR3 is CAIGESFTEGLRGYTF. In DNA, the CDR3 is TGTGCCATCGGTGAGTCGTTCACAGAAGGATTACGAGGCTACACCTTC.

This sequence joins TRBV7-2 and TRBJ2-2; D perhaps matches TRBD1 (6 bases). V was clipped by 6 bases and J by 2 bases, with 13 bases between them. The CDR3 extends over 15 amino acids. CDR1 is SGHTA and CDR2 is FQGNSA in the germline V gene. The CDR3, as DNA: TGTGCCAGCAGTAAGGACAGTCGCAACACCGGGGAGCTGTTTTTT. Amino acid sequence: CASSKDSRNTGELFF.

The chain uses TRBV29-1 and TRBJ2-1; unclear D gene. The CDR3 is 13 residues long. Trimming cost V 8 bases and J 7 bases, with 18 bases left between them. CDR1 is SQVTM and CDR2 is ANQGSEA in the germline V gene. For the CDR3, the DNA is TGCAGCCACGCCGAGCCCCCTTTGAATGAGCAGTTCTTC. Amino acids: CSHAEPPLNEQFF.

This rearrangement joins TRBV6-2 or TRBV6-3 to TRBJ2-1; TRBD2 matches at 7 bases. Trimming took 7 bases from V and 5 from J; bases not matched to a gene: 8. Germline loops: CDR1 MNHEY, CDR2 SVGEGT. This CDR3 spans 14 amino acids. The CDR3 coding sequence is TGTGCCAGCACCCAGCGGGGCCCTAACAATGAGCAGTTCTTC. Translating gives CASTQRGPNNEQFF.

This clonotype has more than one count but fewer than ten. The chain has TRBV7-9 and TRBJ2-3; D uncertain. V lost 1 base and J 2 bases, leaving 13 bases between the germline ends. The germline V gene encodes CDR1 SEHNR and CDR2 FQNEAQ (reference sequence). The CDR3 contains 16 residues. The CDR3 sequence is CASSLVVNSPTDTQYF. The CDR3 DNA is TGTGCCAGCAGCTTAGTAGTTAACAGCCCCACAGATACGCAGTATTTT.

This clonotype was counted only a few times. The V and J genes are TRBV2 and TRBJ1-4; no clear D gene. The CDR3 spans 12 residues. Trimming took 3 bases from V and 7 from J, leaving 6 bases between them. The germline gives CDR1 SNHLY, CDR2 FYNNEI. CDR3 residues: CASSDQSEKLFF. DNA of the CDR3: TGTGCCAGCAGTGACCAGAGTGAAAAACTGTTTTTT.

There are a few counts of this clonotype. V gene TRBV11-3 combines with J gene TRBJ2-3, with TRBD1 identical over 7 bases. The V gene's germline CDR1 is SGHNT and CDR2 YENEEA. This CDR3 is built from 15 residues. Trimming at V came to 5 bases and at J to 2 bases, leaving 7 bases not matched to a gene. The CDR3 spells CASSRSDRLTDTQYF. DNA for the CDR3: TGTGCCAGCAGCCGCTCGGACAGGCTCACAGATACGCAGTATTTT.

The J gene is TRBJ2-1, the V gene TRBV4-3; D may be TRBD1 or TRBD2 (6 bases each). The V end was cut by 0 bases, the J end by 5 bases, with 29 bases between. This CDR3 contains 21 residues. Looked up from germline, CDR1 is LGHNA and CDR2 is YSLEER. CDR3 protein: CASSQDSRGAMGFTRDNEQFF. The CDR3 region has the DNA TGCGCCAGCAGCCAAGATTCTAGGGGGGCAATGGGTTTTACGAGGGACAATGAGCAGTTCTTC.

This clonotype was observed a handful of times. V gene TRBV7-2 combines with J gene TRBJ2-5; 9 nucleotides match TRBD2. J lost 1 base, V lost 1 base, and 4 bases had no gene match. Germline-derived CDR1 and CDR2 are SGHTA and FQGNSA. This CDR3 spans 16 amino acids. The CDR3 DNA is TGTGCCAGCAGCTTAGTTGCGGGGGGGGTCCAAGAGACCCAGTACTTC. Its protein is CASSLVAGGVQETQYF. Drawing the rest from reference TRBV7-2 and TRBJ2-5, the complete variable domain is GAGVSQSPSNKVTEKGKDVELRCDPISGHTALYWYRQSLGQGLEFLIYFQGNSAPDKSGLPSDRFSAERTGGSVSTLTIQRTQQEDSAVYLCASSLVAGGVQETQYFGPGTRLLVL.